These T cell receptor beta chains were read from a single sample in a study of early T cells in non-severe SARS-CoV-2 infection. Via MiXCR, TCRdb re-called the 5' RACE reads, giving one row per CDR3 protein. The repertoire consists of some 77,000 distinct CDR3 sequences, with roughly 16% occurring once and the leading ten covering approximately 2.9%. Sequenced: whole blood. The receptor source for this set is an adult who was a healthcare worker with PCR-confirmed SARS-CoV-2 infection or an uninfected control (not recorded which). The CDR3 runs from the conserved cysteine through the conserved F or W. The D gene is left open where the match is weak. Clone size is stated in some rows and not others, as once, few, many or a class when expanded.

TRBV2	NA	15	TRBJ2-1	NA	TGTGCCAGCACAGAATGGGGAAGCTCCTACAATGAGCAGTTCTTC	CASTEWGSSYNEQFF
TRBV9	NA	14	TRBJ2-3	TRBD2	TGTGCCAGCTCTAGCGGAACCGTCACAGATACGCAGTATTTT	CASSSGTVTDTQYF
TRBV6-5	once	14	TRBJ2-7	NA	TGTGCCAGCAGTTACCGGGACAAAGGCTACGAGCAGTACTTC	CASSYRDKGYEQYF
TRBV29-1	many	12	TRBJ1-5	NA	TGCAGCGTTGGCGGGGTCAATCAGCCCCAGCATTTT	CSVGGVNQPQHF
TRBV24-1	many	13	TRBJ2-7	NA	TGTGCCACCAGTCGTGGAGGGTCGGGCGAGCAGTACTTC	CATSRGGSGEQYF
TRBV6-1	few	11	TRBJ1-2	TRBD1	TGTGCCAGTGGACAGGGGTATGGCTACACCTTC	CASGQGYGYTF
TRBV5-1	NA	16	TRBJ1-1	NA	TGCGCCAGCAGCCCGGGACGGGGGGCTATTGGGACTGAAGCTTTCTTT	CASSPGRGAIGTEAFF
TRBV29-1	few	13	TRBJ1-2	NA	TGCAGCGTTGAGGGCGGGACCTCCTATGGCTACACCTTC	CSVEGGTSYGYTF
TRBV7-3	NA	14	TRBJ2-7	NA	TGTGCCAGCAGCTTAAATCGGGGGAGCTACGAGCAGTACTTC	CASSLNRGSYEQYF
TRBV20-1	few	11	TRBJ1-2	NA	TGCAGTGCCTGGGGTTCCTATGGCTACACCTTC	CSAWGSYGYTF
TRBV11-2	NA	15	TRBJ1-2	NA	TGTGCCAGCAGCTTAGGTTCGGGGGGAATTGATGGCTACACCTTC	CASSLGSGGIDGYTF
TRBV6-5	NA	14	TRBJ1-2	NA	TGTGCCAGCAGAGTCCCGGGGGCGAACTATGGCTACACCTTC	CASRVPGANYGYTF
TRBV12-3/TRBV12-4	NA	13	TRBJ2-5	NA	TGTGCCAGCAGGAAGCGGTTCCAAGAGACCCAGTACTTC	CASRKRFQETQYF
TRBV6-6	few	13	TRBJ1-2	NA	TGTGCCAGCACCCAACATTGGACCTATGGCTACACCTTC	CASTQHWTYGYTF
TRBV2	few	13	TRBJ1-1	NA	TGTGCCAGCACCCCATCCCTAGGCACTGAAGCTTTCTTT	CASTPSLGTEAFF
TRBV20-1	NA	16	TRBJ2-1	TRBD2	TGCAGTGCTAGAGTACATAGCGGGGCCTCCTACAATGAGCAGTTCTTC	CSARVHSGASYNEQFF
TRBV6-2/TRBV6-3	many	15	TRBJ1-4	NA	TGTGCCAGCAGCAAAAGAGGGGCAACTAATGAAAAACTGTTTTTT	CASSKRGATNEKLFF
TRBV7-6	NA	16	TRBJ2-1	NA	TGTGCCAGCAGCCTCTGGGGGACTGGCTCCTACAATGAGCAGTTCTTC	CASSLWGTGSYNEQFF
TRBV7-9	many	12	TRBJ1-1	TRBD1	TGTGCCAGCAACGCAGGGGGCCCTGAAGCTTTCTTT	CASNAGGPEAFF
TRBV11-2	NA	12	TRBJ1-1	NA	TGTGCCAGCAGCTTATCGGGGCCTGAAGCTTTCTTT	CASSLSGPEAFF
TRBV11-2	NA	15	TRBJ2-5	NA	TGTGCCAGCAGCTCCCGAGAGGGGACCCAAGAGACCCAGTACTTC	CASSSREGTQETQYF
TRBV24-1	NA	13	TRBJ2-1	NA	TGTGCCACCAGTGATGCTAGCCTCAATGAGCAGTTCTTC	CATSDASLNEQFF
TRBV9	NA	15	TRBJ1-5	TRBD1	TGTGCCAGCAGCCCGGGGACAGCGAATAATCAGCCCCAGCATTTT	CASSPGTANNQPQHF
TRBV6-1	NA	17	TRBJ2-5	TRBD1	TGTGCCAGCAGTGCCGATGCCGGGACAGGGGGTTTAGAGACCCAGTACTTC	CASSADAGTGGLETQYF
TRBV30	NA	12	TRBJ1-1	NA	TGTGCCTGGAGTTCTTCGAACACTGAAGCTTTCTTT	CAWSSSNTEAFF
TRBV29-1	NA	13	TRBJ2-3	TRBD2	TGCAGCGTTGAGGGGGGAGGGCCGGATACGCAGTATTTT	CSVEGGGPDTQYF
TRBV28	NA	19	TRBJ1-5	TRBD1	TGTGCCAGCACCCCGAGGACAGGGTCGCTTTTATATAGCAATCAGCCCCAGCATTTT	CASTPRTGSLLYSNQPQHF
TRBV9	few	17	TRBJ1-3	TRBD1	TGTGCCAGCACCTCCGGGACAGGGGGTCCGGTGGGAAACACCATATATTTT	CASTSGTGGPVGNTIYF
TRBV3-1	NA	16	TRBJ2-5	NA	TGTGCCAGCAGCCAAGGAGGAGGGACCAACCAAGAGACCCAGTACTTC	CASSQGGGTNQETQYF
TRBV7-3	many	13	TRBJ1-1	NA	TGTGCCAGCAGCTCTACAGGGAGCGCTGAAGCTTTCTTT	CASSSTGSAEAFF
TRBV9	NA	16	TRBJ1-2	TRBD1	TGTGCCAGCAGCATGGGACAGCACAAAGGACCTTATGGCTACACCTTC	CASSMGQHKGPYGYTF
TRBV5-1	NA	18	TRBJ2-2	TRBD2	TGCGCCAGCAGCTTGGTCCGGCTAGCGGGAGTTTACACCGGGGAGCTGTTTTTT	CASSLVRLAGVYTGELFF
TRBV21-1	NA	13	TRBJ1-4	NA	TGTGCCAGCAGCAATTCGAGTCAGGTCAGACCTGCCTTT	CASSNSSQVRPAF
TRBV5-1	few	14	TRBJ2-1	TRBD1	TGCGCCAGCAGCCTAGGGACAGGGGGCAATGAGCAGTTCTTC	CASSLGTGGNEQFF
TRBV6-1	few	14	TRBJ2-7	TRBD1	TGTGCCAGCACCCAGGGGGACACCCGGCTCGAGCAGTACTTC	CASTQGDTRLEQYF
TRBV20-1	NA	11	TRBJ2-5	NA	TGCAGTGCTCCCGTCGGGCAGACCCAGTACTTC	CSAPVGQTQYF
TRBV7-4	NA	15	TRBJ2-7	NA	TGTGCCAGCAGCTTAGGAGCAGGGTGGACCTACGAGCAGTACTTC	CASSLGAGWTYEQYF
TRBV18	few	14	TRBJ1-1	NA	TGTGCCAGCTCACCGGTCGGATGGAACACTGAAGCTTTCTTT	CASSPVGWNTEAFF
TRBV3-1	NA	13	TRBJ2-7	TRBD1	TGTGCCAGCGGGTACAGGGGATTAGTCGAGCAGTACTTC	CASGYRGLVEQYF
TRBV18	NA	14	TRBJ1-4	NA	TGTGCCAGCTCACCCCGGACTATTAATGAAAAACTGTTTTTT	CASSPRTINEKLFF
TRBV19	NA	13	TRBJ2-1	NA	TGTGCCAGTAGTATCGGTCAGGGCGGTGAGCAGTTCTTC	CASSIGQGGEQFF